This TCR beta chain was profiled in a study of T cells in localized non-small cell lung cancer. The length of the CDR3 is 16 residues. Germline lookup yields CDR1 SGHNT and CDR2 YYREEE (reference sequence). V was cut by 0 bases and J by 1 base, with 14 bases left in between. Overall study results and limits: Turning up in adjacent lung were a median about 61 of the top 100 tumor clones.

The protocol was immunoSEQ multiplex PCR, while the TCRdb copy is restricted to in-frame clones and leaves out a portion. The sample shows 30,000 to 40,000 clones, around 80% of them seen only once. Comment on this clone: The antigen remains unidentified.

Sequencing used peripheral blood, obtained before any cancer treatment. This chain connects TRBV5-4 to TRBJ2-7, with a weak D call TRBD1 (5 bases). The source is a male donor aged 60 or over with stage II squamous cell lung carcinoma. CDR3 loop: CASSLGGPRLSYEQYF. The CDR3 DNA follows: TGTGCCAGCAGCTTGGGGGGCCCGCGCCTTTCCTACGAGCAGTACTTC. The full variable domain, rest sourced from reference TRBV5-4 and TRBJ2-7, is ETGVTQSPTHLIKTRGQQVTLRCSSQSGHNTVSWYQQALGQGPQFIFQYYREEENGRGNFPPRFSGLQFPNYSSELNVNALELDDSALYLCASSLGGPRLSYEQYFGPGTRLTVT.